The sequence of this T cell receptor beta chain was determined in a study of vaccination and CD4 T cells after COVID-19. Across the whole study: Two doses of either BNT162b2 or mRNA-1273 vaccine were given to participants. The cells in question were stimulated using overlapping spike peptides derived from SARS-CoV-2, HCoV-NL63, HCoV-OC43 and HCoV-229E. Post-COVID samples were collected a median around 99 days following diagnosis, spanning 35 to 161.

Regarding treatment: approximately 11-day PBMC culture with coronavirus spike peptide pools or control peptides (ViraFEST assay). CDR3 length equals 14 residues. Deletions cut 3 bases from V and 2 bases from J, with 11 bases between. An Oncomine TCR Beta short-read assay was used to sequence the DNA from cultured CD4+ T cells. TCRdb recomputed calls from the PCR reads with MiXCR, one row per CDR3 protein. The sample records about 10,000 distinct CDR3 sequences, about 45% being singletons. This clonotype was found once. The antigen remains unidentified. Specimen: CD4+ T cells from blood, cultured in vitro. The V and J genes are TRBV12-3 or TRBV12-4 and TRBJ2-7; the D is unclear. This sequence was found in a human donor who had recovered from COVID-19. For the CDR3, the DNA is TGTGCCAGCAGTTTGAGGAGCCTACCCTACGAGCAGTACTTC. Translation: CASSLRSLPYEQYF.